The rows below give T cell receptor beta chains drawn from one sample of a study of shared T cell receptors in the human thymus. Measured with immunoSEQ multiplex PCR; TCRdb has only the in-frame clones, and not every one. The sample records 500,000 to 850,000 clones, around 87% being singletons. The same data also contributed to another study, on human thymus T cells.

Material for sequencing was thymocytes. All receptors derive from a boy in the first two years of life with a congenital heart defect. Both conserved end residues are part of each CDR3. The order of the fields is V gene, J gene, clone size, CDR3 protein. Not all rows give a size; the values are once, few, many and, for expanded clones, a class.

TRBV14	TRBJ2-3	once	CASSQVGLAGVVRDTDTQYF
TRBV27	TRBJ2-3	NA	CASSSIPPSGRARDTQYF
TRBV27	TRBJ2-3	NA	CASSSTRKGITDTQYF
TRBV7-2	TRBJ1-6	NA	CASSFNGQGKSSYNSPLHF
TRBV5-1	TRBJ1-1	NA	CASSPGQPDYTEAFF
TRBV28	TRBJ1-1	NA	CASSLRGMRKENTEAFF
TRBV7-9	TRBJ1-1	NA	CASSGGLSSEAFF
TRBV14	TRBJ2-7	NA	CASSPTLDEQYF
TRBV21-1	TRBJ2-3	NA	CASSAGLAGFTDTQYF
TRBV27	TRBJ2-2	NA	CATHPGPGESTGELFF
TRBV5-5	TRBJ1-2	NA	CASSVYPTRTDYGYTF
TRBV30	TRBJ1-4	few	CAWGIPGQPFRNHHEKLFF
TRBV28	TRBJ2-3	once	CASRSRGDTQYF
TRBV10-3	TRBJ1-4	NA	CAISEDQQGARPPGEKLFF
TRBV5-5	TRBJ2-7	NA	CASSREGAVDEQYF
TRBV5-1	TRBJ2-7	NA	CASSFETGGHRSYEQYF
TRBV13	TRBJ2-3	NA	CASSPRPVLAVDTQYF
TRBV28	NA	NA	CASSLFGTGDLHEQYF
TRBV18	TRBJ1-1	few	CASSPPSRNTEAFF
TRBV4-3	TRBJ2-1	once	CASSHLHRTGDHNEQFF
TRBV30	TRBJ1-2	NA	CAWSVLEGDGYTF
TRBV5-6	NA	NA	CASSFQQGTVSYEQYF
TRBV5-1	TRBJ2-3	NA	CASSFGLAGGFTDTQYF
TRBV2	TRBJ2-1	NA	CASELAGGEQFF
TRBV27	TRBJ1-1	NA	CASRILGREGHTEAFF
TRBV4-3	TRBJ1-2	once	CASSRISQDGGYTF
TRBV6-5	TRBJ1-5	NA	CASSYSSVDSNQPQHF
TRBV4-3	TRBJ1-5	NA	CASSQDREQGSNQPQHF
TRBV21-1	TRBJ2-5	NA	CASERETSGSPQETQYF
TRBV28	TRBJ2-1	NA	CASSFWRQGTSSYNEQFF
TRBV6-5	TRBJ2-7	NA	CASSNGRGAEQYF
TRBV6-5	TRBJ2-5	NA	CASSYLPVGPKETQYF
TRBV11-2	TRBJ2-1	NA	CASSLNRDRVTSYNEQFF
TRBV14	TRBJ2-7	NA	CASSPHPQANPYEQYF
TRBV28	TRBJ1-2	NA	CASSFFTPRGPVRGYTF
TRBV18	TRBJ2-7	NA	CASTRDRDSYEQYF
TRBV28	TRBJ2-3	NA	CASRVTAGVGTDTQYF
TRBV2	TRBJ2-5	NA	CASSVLYQETQYF
TRBV5-1	TRBJ2-3	NA	CASSARRRTSTDTQYF
TRBV5-6	TRBJ1-5	NA	CASSLASGSNQPQHF